The 4 T cell receptor beta chains given below trace back to one sample, sequenced in a study of blood T cell repertoires in COVID-19. Measured with immunoSEQ multiplex PCR; TCRdb has only the in-frame clones, and not every one. Here the sample spans about 24,000 clones, around 89% being singletons. The sequencing input was peripheral blood. These receptors originate from a man between 65 and 85 years old with acute or convalescent COVID-19.

The chain uses TRBV3-1 (or the pseudogene TRBV3-2) and TRBJ1-6; D call uncertain. Per germline, CDR1 LGHDT and CDR2 YNNKEL (reference sequence). Trimming shortened V by 3 bases and J by 6 bases, and 6 bases separated the two germline ends. CDR3 length equals 13 residues. The CDR3 loop reads CASSQPSNSPLHF. In nucleotides, the CDR3 is TGTGCCAGCAGCCAGCCCAGTAATTCACCCCTCCACTTT.

The chain employs TRBV28 and TRBJ1-1, with D maybe TRBD1 (5 bases). The CDR3 runs to 13 residues. Trimming took off 1 base at V and 4 bases at J, with 7 bases between the two ends. CDR1 MDHEN and CDR2 SYDVKM come from the germline V gene. This CDR3 reads CASSLLGGTEAFF. As DNA, the CDR3 is TGTGCCAGCAGTTTATTGGGGGGCACTGAAGCTTTCTTT.

The DNA of the CDR3 is TGTGCCAGCAGCCGACGACAGGACACCGGGGAGCTGTTTTTT. This codes for CASSRRQDTGELFF. This chain connects TRBV13 to TRBJ2-2, with D maybe TRBD1 (6 bases). The CDR3 contains 14 residues. V was cut by 5 bases and J by 3 bases, with 10 bases left in between. In germline, CDR1 is PRHDT, CDR2 FYEKMQ (reference sequence).

The chain employs TRBV2 and TRBJ2-1, with D possibly TRBD2 on 7 matching bases. The germline V gene encodes CDR1 SNHLY and CDR2 FYNNEI. Trimming pared 6 bases from V and 7 bases from J, leaving 19 bases between. The CDR3 contains 15 residues. The CDR3 DNA follows: TGTGCCAGCAGCCCCGGGGGGCAGGGTTGGAATGAGCAGTTCTTC. This encodes CASSPGGQGWNEQFF.